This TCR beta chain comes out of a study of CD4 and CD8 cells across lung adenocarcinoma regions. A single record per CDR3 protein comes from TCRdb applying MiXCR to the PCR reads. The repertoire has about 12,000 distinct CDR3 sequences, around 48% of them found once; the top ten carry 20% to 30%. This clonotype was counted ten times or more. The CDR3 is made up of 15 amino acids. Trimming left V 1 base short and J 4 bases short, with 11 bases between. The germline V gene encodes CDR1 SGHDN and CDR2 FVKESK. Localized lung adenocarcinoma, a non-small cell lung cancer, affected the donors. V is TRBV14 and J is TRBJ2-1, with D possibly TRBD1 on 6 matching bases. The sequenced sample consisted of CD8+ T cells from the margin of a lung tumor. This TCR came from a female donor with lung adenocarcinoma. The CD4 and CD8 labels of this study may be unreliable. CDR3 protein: CASSQVGTTYNEQFF. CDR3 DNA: TGTGCCAGCAGCCAAGTAGGGACAACATACAATGAGCAGTTCTTC.